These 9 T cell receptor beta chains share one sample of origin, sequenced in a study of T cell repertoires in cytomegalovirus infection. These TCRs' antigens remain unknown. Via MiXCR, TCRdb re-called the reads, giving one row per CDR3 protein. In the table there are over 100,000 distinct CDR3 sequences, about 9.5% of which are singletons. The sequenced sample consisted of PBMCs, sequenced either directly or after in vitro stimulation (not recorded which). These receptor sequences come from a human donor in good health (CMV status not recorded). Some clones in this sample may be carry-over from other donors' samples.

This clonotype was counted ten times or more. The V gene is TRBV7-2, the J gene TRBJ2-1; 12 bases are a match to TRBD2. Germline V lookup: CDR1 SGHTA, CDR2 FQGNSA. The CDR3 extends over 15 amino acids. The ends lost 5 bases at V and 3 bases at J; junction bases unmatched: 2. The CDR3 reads CASSRGLAGYNEQFF. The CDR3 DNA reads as TGTGCCAGCAGCCGGGGACTAGCGGGCTACAATGAGCAGTTCTTC.

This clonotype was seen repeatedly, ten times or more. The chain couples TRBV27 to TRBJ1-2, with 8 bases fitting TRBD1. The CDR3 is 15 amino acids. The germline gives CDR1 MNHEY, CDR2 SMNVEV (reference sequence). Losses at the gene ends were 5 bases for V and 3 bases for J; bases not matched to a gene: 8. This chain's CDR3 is CASSRQGPGDYGYTF. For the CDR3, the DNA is TGTGCCAGCAGTAGACAGGGGCCAGGAGACTATGGCTACACCTTC.

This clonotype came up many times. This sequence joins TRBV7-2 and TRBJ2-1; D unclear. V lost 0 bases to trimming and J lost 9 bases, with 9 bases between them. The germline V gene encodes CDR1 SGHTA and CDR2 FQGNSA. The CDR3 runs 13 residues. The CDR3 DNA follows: TGTGCCAGCAGCTTAGCGGATACCAGTGAGCAGTTCTTC. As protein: CASSLADTSEQFF.

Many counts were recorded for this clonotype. The CDR3 loop reads CASSFSMSFPYNEQFF. The CDR3 DNA follows: TGTGCCAGCAGCTTTAGCATGTCGTTCCCCTACAATGAGCAGTTCTTC. J is TRBJ2-1 and V is TRBV7-8; D remains unclear. The CDR3 has 16 residues. Germline V CDR1 and CDR2: SGHVS, FQNEAQ. With 3 bases removed from V and 2 bases from J, the gap between germline ends came to 14 bases.

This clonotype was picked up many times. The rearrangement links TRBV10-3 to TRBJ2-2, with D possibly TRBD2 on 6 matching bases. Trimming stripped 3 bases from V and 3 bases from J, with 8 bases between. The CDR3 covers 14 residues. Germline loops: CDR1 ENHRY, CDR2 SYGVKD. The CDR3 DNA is TGTGCCATCAGTGAAAGGGAGGACACCGGGGAGCTGTTTTTT. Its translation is CAISEREDTGELFF.

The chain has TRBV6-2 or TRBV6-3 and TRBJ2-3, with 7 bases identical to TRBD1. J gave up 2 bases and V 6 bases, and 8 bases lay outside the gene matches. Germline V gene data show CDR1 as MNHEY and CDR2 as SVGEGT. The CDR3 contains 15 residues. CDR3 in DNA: TGTGCCAGCAGAGGACTGACAGGGTACACAGATACGCAGTATTTT. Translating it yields CASRGLTGYTDTQYF.

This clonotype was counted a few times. The CDR3 region is CSARGPTLTTDTQYF. The DNA of the CDR3 is TGCAGTGCTAGAGGACCGACTCTTACCACAGATACGCAGTATTTT. The rearrangement links TRBV20-1 to TRBJ2-3, with D unclear. Germline-derived CDR1 and CDR2 are DFQATT and SNEGSKA (reference sequence). The V end lost 1 base, the J end lost 2 bases, and 13 bases lay between the germline ends. CDR3 size: 15 residues.

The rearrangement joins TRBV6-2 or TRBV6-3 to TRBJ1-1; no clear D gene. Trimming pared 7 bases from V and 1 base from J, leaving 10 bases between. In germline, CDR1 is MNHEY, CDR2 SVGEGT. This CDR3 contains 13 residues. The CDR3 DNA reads TGTGCCAGCACCAAACTAAGGAACACTGAAGCTTTCTTT. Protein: CASTKLRNTEAFF.

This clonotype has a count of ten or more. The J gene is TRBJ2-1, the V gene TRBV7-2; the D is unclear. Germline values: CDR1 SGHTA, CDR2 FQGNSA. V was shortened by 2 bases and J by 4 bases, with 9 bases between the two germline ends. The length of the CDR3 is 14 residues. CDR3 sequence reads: CASSLIAEYNEQFF. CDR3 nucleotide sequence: TGTGCCAGCAGCTTAATCGCTGAATACAATGAGCAGTTCTTC. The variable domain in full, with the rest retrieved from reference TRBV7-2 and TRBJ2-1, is GAGVSQSPSNKVTEKGKDVELRCDPISGHTALYWYRQSLGQGLEFLIYFQGNSAPDKSGLPSDRFSAERTGGSVSTLTIQRTQQEDSAVYLCASSLIAEYNEQFFGPGTRLTVL.